Sequencing of this T cell receptor (beta chain) was carried out in a study of T cell repertoires in cytomegalovirus infection. Study overall: Both a matching HLA type and CMV infection were indicated by public TCR beta signatures. General observations from the study: CMV-specific TCR beta clonotypes restricted by HLA-C were the ones dominating the ex vivo response.

Regarding this clonotype: Its antigen is not identified.

Germline CDR1 is SGHVS and CDR2 is FQNEAQ. Trimming removed 5 bases at V and 0 bases at J, with 17 bases between. The CDR3 covers 17 residues. TCRdb re-called the reads through MiXCR, storing one row per CDR3 protein. The sample records about half a million distinct CDR3 sequences, roughly a third being singletons. J is TRBJ1-3 and V is TRBV7-8; D is perhaps TRBD1 (6 bases). This receptor was identified in a human donor in good health (CMV status not recorded). Some clones in this sample may be carry-over from other donors' samples. Source: cultured PBMCs, taken from culture after CMV antigen stimulation. The CDR3 spells CASSQHPRGPSGNTIYF. The CDR3 DNA is TGTGCCAGCAGCCAGCACCCCAGGGGACCCTCTGGAAACACCATATATTTT.